This T cell receptor (beta chain) is from a study of blood T cell repertoires in COVID-19. Study-wide context: Whether acute or convalescent, the COVID-19 samples came from the United States, Italy and Spain. Sample material is recorded as cDNA or gDNA derived from T cells, B-cell-depleted T cells, or PBMCs.

This CDR3 spans 12 amino acids. Germline CDR1 SGHTA, CDR2 FQGNSA. Trimming left V 2 bases short and J 8 bases short, with 7 bases between. This table comes from immunoSEQ multiplex PCR, and its TCRdb copy is limited to in-frame clones, with some not included. The sample records 50,000 or so clones, approximately 95% being singletons. The TCR was taken from a man aged 60 to 75 with COVID-19, enrolled during active disease. The chain links TRBV7-2 to TRBJ2-1; D is unresolved. Sequencing was performed on peripheral blood. The CDR3 reads CASSLTRDEQFF. The CDR3 DNA is TGTGCCAGCAGCTTAACCCGAGATGAGCAGTTCTTC.